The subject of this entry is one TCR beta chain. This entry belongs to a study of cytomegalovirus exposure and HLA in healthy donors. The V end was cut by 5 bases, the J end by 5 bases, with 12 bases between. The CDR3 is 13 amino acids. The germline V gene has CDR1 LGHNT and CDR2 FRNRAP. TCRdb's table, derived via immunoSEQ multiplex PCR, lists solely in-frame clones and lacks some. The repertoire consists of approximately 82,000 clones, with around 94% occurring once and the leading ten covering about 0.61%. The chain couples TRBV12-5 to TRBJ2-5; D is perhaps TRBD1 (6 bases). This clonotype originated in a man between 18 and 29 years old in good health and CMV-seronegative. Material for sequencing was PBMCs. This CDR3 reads CASGVTRGETQYF. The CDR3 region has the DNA TGTGCTAGTGGTGTAACTAGGGGGGAGACCCAGTACTTC.